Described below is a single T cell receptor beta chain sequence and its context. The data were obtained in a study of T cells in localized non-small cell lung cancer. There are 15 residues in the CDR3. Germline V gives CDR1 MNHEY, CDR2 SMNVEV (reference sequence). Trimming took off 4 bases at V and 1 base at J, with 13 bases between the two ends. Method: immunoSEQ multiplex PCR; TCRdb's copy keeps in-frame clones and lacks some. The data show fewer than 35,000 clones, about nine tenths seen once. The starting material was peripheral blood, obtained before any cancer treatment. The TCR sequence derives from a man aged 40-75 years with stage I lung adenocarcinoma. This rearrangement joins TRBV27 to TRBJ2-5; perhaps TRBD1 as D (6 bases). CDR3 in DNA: TGTGCCAGCAGTTCCACGTACAGGGCCCAAGAGACCCAGTACTTC. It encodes CASSSTYRAQETQYF.